This is a list of T cell receptor beta chains from one sample in a study of OX40 agonist ivuxolimab in advanced cancers. Generated by immunoSEQ multiplex PCR, the TCRdb table keeps only in-frame clones and is missing some. The repertoire consists of roughly 15,000 clones, with around four fifths occurring once and the leading ten covering roughly 13%. The sample was CD4+ or CD8+ T cells sorted from blood, taken in a trial of the OX40 agonist ivuxolimab. The receptors stem from an adult with an advanced solid tumor such as melanoma, head and neck, liver or kidney cancer. CDR3s include the opening cysteine and the closing phenylalanine or tryptophan. A D gene is named only where the DNA matches it firmly. The size of a clone is reported for some rows only, either as once, few or many, or as a class for expanded clones.

v_gene: TRBV5-1; d_gene: TRBD2; abundance: -; j_gene: TRBJ2-5; CDR3nt: TGCGCCAGCAGTGCTAGCGGGGTCGTGGAGACCCAGTACTTC; CDR3aa: CASSASGVVETQYF
v_gene: TRBV9; d_gene: -; abundance: -; j_gene: TRBJ2-6; CDR3nt: TGTGCCAGCAGCGGAACCTCTGGGGCCAACGTCCTGACTTTC; CDR3aa: CASSGTSGANVLTF
v_gene: TRBV7-3; d_gene: -; abundance: -; j_gene: TRBJ2-3; CDR3nt: TGTGCCAGCAGCCCTGCGGGTGGAAGCACAGATACGCAGTATTTT; CDR3aa: CASSPAGGSTDTQYF
v_gene: TRBV9; d_gene: TRBD1; abundance: -; j_gene: TRBJ2-1; CDR3nt: TGTGCCAGCAGCGGACAGGGAAGCTCCTACAATGAGCAGTTCTTC; CDR3aa: CASSGQGSSYNEQFF
v_gene: TRBV29-1; d_gene: -; abundance: -; j_gene: TRBJ2-2; CDR3nt: TGCAGCGTTGAATGGGCGGCAGAGGCCGGGGAGCTGTTTTTT; CDR3aa: CSVEWAAEAGELFF
v_gene: TRBV2; d_gene: -; abundance: -; j_gene: TRBJ2-5; CDR3nt: TGTGCCAGCAGTGAAAGGGGGGTGACGAGCCAAGAGACCCAGTACTTC; CDR3aa: CASSERGVTSQETQYF
v_gene: TRBV30; d_gene: -; abundance: -; j_gene: TRBJ2-2; CDR3nt: TGTGCCTGGAGTGTACGGGGCGCCGGGGAGCTGTTTTTT; CDR3aa: CAWSVRGAGELFF
v_gene: TRBV5-6; d_gene: -; abundance: once; j_gene: TRBJ2-7; CDR3nt: TGTGCCAGCAGCTTTGGGACGGGTGACGAGCAGTACTTC; CDR3aa: CASSFGTGDEQYF
v_gene: TRBV7-7; d_gene: -; abundance: -; j_gene: TRBJ1-2; CDR3nt: TGTGCTAGCAGCTTAGCGGGCGCAGGGGCCTATGGCTACACCTTC; CDR3aa: CASSLAGAGAYGYTF
v_gene: TRBV10-3; d_gene: -; abundance: few; j_gene: TRBJ1-6; CDR3nt: TGTGCCATCAGTGATAACAGCTTAAATTCACCCCTCCACTTT; CDR3aa: CAISDNSLNSPLHF
v_gene: TRBV5-1; d_gene: -; abundance: -; j_gene: TRBJ2-7; CDR3nt: TGCGCCAGCAGCTTGGGGACTTCCAACGAGCAGTACTTC; CDR3aa: CASSLGTSNEQYF
v_gene: TRBV7-8; d_gene: -; abundance: -; j_gene: TRBJ2-1; CDR3nt: TGTGCCAGCAGCTTAGCACTATCGGCCAGCGGAAGCTCCTACAATGAGCAGTTCTTC; CDR3aa: CASSLALSASGSSYNEQFF
v_gene: TRBV28; d_gene: TRBD1; abundance: -; j_gene: TRBJ2-7; CDR3nt: TGTGCCAGCAGCACGGGACAGGGGCCCTACGAGCAGTACTTC; CDR3aa: CASSTGQGPYEQYF
v_gene: TRBV6-5; d_gene: TRBD1; abundance: -; j_gene: TRBJ2-7; CDR3nt: TGTGCCAGCAGTTTCGTGGACAGGTCCTACGAGCAGTACTTC; CDR3aa: CASSFVDRSYEQYF
v_gene: TRBV6-1; d_gene: -; abundance: -; j_gene: TRBJ2-5; CDR3nt: TGTGCCAGCAGTGAGGGTTGGGAGACCCAGTACTTC; CDR3aa: CASSEGWETQYF
v_gene: TRBV11-2; d_gene: -; abundance: -; j_gene: TRBJ2-2; CDR3nt: TGTGCCAGCTCCGGCGGGAACACCGGGGAGCTGTTTTTT; CDR3aa: CASSGGNTGELFF
v_gene: TRBV6-1; d_gene: -; abundance: -; j_gene: TRBJ1-2; CDR3nt: TGTGCCAGCAGTGAGGTCCAGGGGAAAGACTATGGCTACACCTTC; CDR3aa: CASSEVQGKDYGYTF
v_gene: TRBV18; d_gene: -; abundance: -; j_gene: TRBJ2-5; CDR3nt: TGTGCCAGCTCACCTCCGGACGAAGAGACCCAGTACTTC; CDR3aa: CASSPPDEETQYF
v_gene: TRBV5-8; d_gene: -; abundance: -; j_gene: TRBJ2-7; CDR3nt: TGTGCCAGCAGCTGGACGGTGCTAGCCTCCTACGAGCAGTACTTC; CDR3aa: CASSWTVLASYEQYF
v_gene: TRBV7-9; d_gene: -; abundance: -; j_gene: TRBJ2-5; CDR3nt: TGTGCCAGCAGCTTACTTGGCCAAGAGACCCAGTACTTC; CDR3aa: CASSLLGQETQYF
v_gene: TRBV5-8; d_gene: TRBD2; abundance: -; j_gene: TRBJ2-7; CDR3nt: TGTGCCAGCAGCTTGAGAACGGCCGCAAGCGGGGACGAGCAGTACTTC; CDR3aa: CASSLRTAASGDEQYF
v_gene: TRBV21-1; d_gene: -; abundance: -; j_gene: TRBJ2-2; CDR3nt: TGTGCCAGCAGCAATGAAGGGACCGGGGAGCTGTTTTTT; CDR3aa: CASSNEGTGELFF
v_gene: TRBV6-5; d_gene: -; abundance: -; j_gene: TRBJ2-5; CDR3nt: TGTGCCAGCACCGGGGACCGAGAGACCCAGTACTTC; CDR3aa: CASTGDRETQYF
v_gene: TRBV11-3; d_gene: TRBD2; abundance: -; j_gene: TRBJ2-7; CDR3nt: TGTGCCAGCAGCAATAGGGAGGGATACGAGCAGTACTTC; CDR3aa: CASSNREGYEQYF
v_gene: TRBV9; d_gene: -; abundance: -; j_gene: TRBJ1-2; CDR3nt: TGTGCCAGCAGCGCAAATCGTGGGGGGGCCTATGGCTACACCTTC; CDR3aa: CASSANRGGAYGYTF
v_gene: TRBV6-1; d_gene: -; abundance: -; j_gene: TRBJ2-7; CDR3nt: TGTGCCAGCAGTGGGACAGCTTACGAGCAGTACTTC; CDR3aa: CASSGTAYEQYF
v_gene: TRBV28; d_gene: -; abundance: medium-sized; j_gene: TRBJ2-7; CDR3nt: TGTGCCAGCAGTCCGGTTTTGCGGGGCGTATACGAGCAGTACTTC; CDR3aa: CASSPVLRGVYEQYF
v_gene: TRBV6-4; d_gene: TRBD2; abundance: few; j_gene: TRBJ2-3; CDR3nt: TGTGCCAGCAGTGAATTAGCGGGACGCACAGATACGCAGTATTTT; CDR3aa: CASSELAGRTDTQYF
v_gene: TRBV9; d_gene: -; abundance: -; j_gene: TRBJ2-5; CDR3nt: TGTGCCAGCAGCGTAGAGGATGGGGGGAAGACCCAGTACTTC; CDR3aa: CASSVEDGGKTQYF